This record looks at one T cell receptor beta chain sequence and its context. This record belongs to a study of technical replicates of blood from a few donors. The V and J ends lost 0 bases and 7 bases respectively, with 16 bases between them. CDR3 length equals 15 residues. Germline-derived CDR1 and CDR2 are SGHRS and YFSETQ. TCRdb keeps only in-frame clones here, not all; method: immunoSEQ multiplex PCR. The sample has around 80,000 clones, more than 85% seen once. V usage is TRBV5-1 and J usage is TRBJ1-1, with D perhaps TRBD1 (6 bases). The clonotype comes from a human donor in good health. The sequenced sample was T cells isolated from PBMCs. The CDR3 is CASSLEDRSLDEAFF. CDR3 coding DNA: TGCGCCAGCAGCTTGGAGGACAGAAGCCTCGATGAAGCTTTCTTT.